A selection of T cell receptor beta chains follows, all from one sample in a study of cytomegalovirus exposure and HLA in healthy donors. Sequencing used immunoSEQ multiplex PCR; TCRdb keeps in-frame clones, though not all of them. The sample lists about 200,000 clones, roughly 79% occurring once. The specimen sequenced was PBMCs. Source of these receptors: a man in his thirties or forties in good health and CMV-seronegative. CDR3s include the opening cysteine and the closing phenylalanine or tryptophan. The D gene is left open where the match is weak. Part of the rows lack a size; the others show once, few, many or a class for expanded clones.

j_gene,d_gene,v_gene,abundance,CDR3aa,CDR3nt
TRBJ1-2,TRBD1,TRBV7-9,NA,CASSRPPGGDYGYTF,TGTGCCAGCAGCCGTCCTCCAGGGGGCGACTATGGCTACACCTTC
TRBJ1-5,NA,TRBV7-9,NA,CASSLDPQGFWNQPQHF,TGTGCCAGCAGCTTAGACCCACAGGGCTTTTGGAATCAGCCCCAGCATTTT
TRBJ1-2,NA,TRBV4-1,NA,CASSQIDRNYGYTF,TGCGCCAGCAGCCAAATCGACAGGAACTATGGCTACACCTTC
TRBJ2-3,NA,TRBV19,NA,CASSINRGADTQYF,TGTGCCAGTAGTATCAATAGGGGTGCAGATACGCAGTATTTT
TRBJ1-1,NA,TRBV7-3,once,CASSSQGTEAFF,TGTGCCAGCAGCTCCCAGGGGACTGAAGCTTTCTTT
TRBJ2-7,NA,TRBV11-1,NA,CASSLRESYEQYF,TGTGCCAGCAGCTTGCGGGAATCCTACGAGCAGTACTTC
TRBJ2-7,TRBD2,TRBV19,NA,CASSILAGDEQYF,TGTGCCAGTAGTATCCTAGCGGGAGACGAGCAGTACTTC
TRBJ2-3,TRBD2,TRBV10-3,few,CATSGTSGNSDTQYF,TGTGCCACCAGCGGGACTAGCGGGAACTCAGATACGCAGTATTTT
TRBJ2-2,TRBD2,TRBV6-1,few,CASSEASGAGGTGELFF,TGTGCCAGCAGTGAAGCGAGCGGAGCGGGAGGCACCGGGGAGCTGTTTTTT
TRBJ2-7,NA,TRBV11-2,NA,CASSLVPSDYEQYF,TGTGCCAGCAGCTTAGTCCCTAGCGACTACGAGCAGTACTTC
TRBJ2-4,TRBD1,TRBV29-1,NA,CSPPTGAAKNIQYF,TGCAGCCCACCTACAGGGGCAGCCAAAAACATTCAGTACTTC
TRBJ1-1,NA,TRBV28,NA,CASSTIRRGKRYTEAFF,TGTGCCAGCAGCACCATTAGAAGAGGGAAAAGGTACACTGAAGCTTTCTTT
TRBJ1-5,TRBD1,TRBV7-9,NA,CASSSGTAASNQPQHF,TGTGCCAGCAGCTCGGGGACAGCGGCTTCCAATCAGCCCCAGCATTTT
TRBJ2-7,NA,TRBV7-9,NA,CASSASEGYEQYF,TGTGCCAGCAGCGCGTCTGAGGGCTACGAGCAGTACTTC
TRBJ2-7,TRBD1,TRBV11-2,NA,CASSLDLGRGYEQYF,TGTGCCAGCAGCTTAGATCTGGGCAGGGGGTACGAGCAGTACTTC
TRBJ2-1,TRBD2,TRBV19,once,CASGLAGVAFF,TGTGCCAGCGGACTAGCGGGAGTGGCGTTCTTC
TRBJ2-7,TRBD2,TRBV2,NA,CASRRELVYEQYF,TGTGCCAGCAGGCGGGAGCTCGTCTACGAGCAGTACTTC
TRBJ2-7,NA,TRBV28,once,CASSLSDRGYEQYF,TGTGCCAGCAGTCTCTCCGACCGAGGCTACGAGCAGTACTTC
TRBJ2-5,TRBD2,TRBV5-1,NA,CASSEAMGVGLAGGETQYF,TGCGCCAGCAGCGAAGCAATGGGGGTAGGGCTAGCGGGTGGAGAGACCCAGTACTTC
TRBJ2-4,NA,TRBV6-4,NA,CASSAGFENIQYF,TGTGCCAGCAGTGCAGGGTTCGAGAACATTCAGTACTTC
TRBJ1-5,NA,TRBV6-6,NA,CASSYEGVRVQPQHF,TGTGCCAGCAGTTACGAAGGGGTCAGGGTTCAGCCCCAGCATTTT
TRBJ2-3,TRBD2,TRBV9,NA,CASSVEVTSGSTPTDTQYF,TGTGCCAGCAGCGTAGAGGTAACTAGCGGGAGCACACCCACAGATACGCAGTATTTT
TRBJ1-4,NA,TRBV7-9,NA,CASSLEAGPNEKLFF,TGTGCCAGCAGCTTAGAGGCAGGGCCTAATGAAAAACTGTTTTTT
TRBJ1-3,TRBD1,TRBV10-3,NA,CAISESDRAAGNTIYF,TGTGCCATCAGTGAATCCGACAGGGCGGCTGGAAACACCATATATTTT
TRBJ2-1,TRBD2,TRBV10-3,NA,CAISEGRPGLATRNEQFF,TGTGCCATCAGTGAGGGACGCCCGGGACTAGCTACGAGAAATGAGCAGTTCTTC
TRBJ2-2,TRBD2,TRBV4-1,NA,CASSQVAGGSTGELFF,TGCGCCAGCAGCCAAGTGGCGGGAGGCAGCACCGGGGAGCTGTTTTTT
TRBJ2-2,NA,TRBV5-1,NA,CASSLDLTNTGELFF,TGCGCCAGCAGCTTGGACTTAACGAACACCGGGGAGCTGTTTTTT
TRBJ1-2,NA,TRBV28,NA,CASSPLPQAFPNYGYTF,TGTGCCAGCAGTCCCCTCCCCCAGGCTTTCCCGAACTATGGCTACACCTTC
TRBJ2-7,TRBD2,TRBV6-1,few,CASPDERGAQNEQYF,TGTGCCAGCCCCGACGAGCGGGGGGCGCAAAACGAGCAGTACTTC
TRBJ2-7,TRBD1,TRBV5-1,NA,CASRAGTGGRFYEQYF,TGCGCCAGCAGGGCCGGGACAGGGGGTAGGTTCTACGAGCAGTACTTC
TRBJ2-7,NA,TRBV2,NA,CASIVRAAEQYF,TGTGCCAGCATAGTGAGAGCGGCCGAGCAGTACTTC
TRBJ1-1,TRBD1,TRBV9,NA,CASSEGARNTEAFF,TGTGCCAGCAGCGAGGGGGCTCGGAACACTGAAGCTTTCTTT
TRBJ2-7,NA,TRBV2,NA,CATRDSNSYEQCF,TGTGCCACCAGGGACTCTAATTCCTACGAGCAGTGCTTC
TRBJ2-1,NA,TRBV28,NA,CASNSGAGQIYNEQFF,TGTGCCAGCAACAGCGGAGCGGGCCAAATCTACAATGAGCAGTTCTTC
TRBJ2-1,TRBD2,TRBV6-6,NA,CASRPGLAEYEQFF,TGTGCCAGCAGACCGGGACTAGCGGAATATGAGCAGTTCTTC
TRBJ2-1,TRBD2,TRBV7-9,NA,CASSLGASGRVGSYNEQFF,TGTGCCAGCAGCTTAGGAGCTAGCGGGAGAGTAGGATCCTACAATGAGCAGTTCTTC
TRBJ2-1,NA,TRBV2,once,CASSDDSVDQFF,TGTGCCAGCAGTGACGACTCCGTTGATCAGTTCTTC
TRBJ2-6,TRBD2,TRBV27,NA,CASSTTGLRANVLTF,TGTGCCAGCAGTACCACGGGACTAAGGGCCAACGTCCTGACTTTC
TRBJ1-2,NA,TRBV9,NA,CASSGSQRTNYGYTF,TGTGCCAGCAGCGGGAGCCAGCGGACTAACTATGGCTACACCTTC
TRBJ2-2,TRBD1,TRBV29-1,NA,CSGRTGGYTGELFF,TGCAGCGGGAGGACAGGGGGCTACACCGGGGAGCTGTTTTTT
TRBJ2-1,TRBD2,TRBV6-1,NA,CASSEFVAGGLEQFF,TGTGCCAGCAGTGAATTCGTAGCGGGAGGTCTTGAGCAGTTCTTC